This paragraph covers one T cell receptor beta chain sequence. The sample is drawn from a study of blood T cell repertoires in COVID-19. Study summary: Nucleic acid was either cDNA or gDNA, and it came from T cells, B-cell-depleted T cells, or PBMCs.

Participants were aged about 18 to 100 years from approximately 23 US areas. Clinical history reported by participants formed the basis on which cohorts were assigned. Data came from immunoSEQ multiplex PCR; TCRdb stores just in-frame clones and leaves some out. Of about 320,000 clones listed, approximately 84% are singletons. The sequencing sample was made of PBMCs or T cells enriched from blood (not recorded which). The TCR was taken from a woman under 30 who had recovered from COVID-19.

The CDR3 spells CASSPSRDTIYF. CDR3 sequence (DNA): TGTGCCAGCAGTCCGTCGAGGGACACCATATATTTT. The chain has TRBV2 and TRBJ1-3; D remains unclear. The CDR3 is made up of 12 amino acids. The V gene lost 5 bases and the J gene lost 8 bases, with 10 bases spanning the gap. Germline V gives CDR1 SNHLY, CDR2 FYNNEI.